What follows are 23 T cell receptor beta chains derived from one specimen sequenced in a study of CD8 T cells in Susac syndrome. With random hexamers, reverse transcription was performed on about 0.45 to 1 ug of RNA. Each CDR3 protein gets one entry after TCRdb re-called the immunoSEQ multiplex PCR reads with MiXCR. The top ten clones hold 0.2% to 0.25% of a sample with roughly 150,000 distinct CDR3 sequences, 94% of them seen once. Material: CD8+ T cells from PBMCs. These receptors were collected from a human donor with multiple sclerosis.

The J gene is TRBJ2-3, the V gene TRBV4-3, with 10 bases matching TRBD2. The V segment lost 1 base and the J segment 2 bases; nucleotides outside the gene matches: 6. Germline loops: CDR1 LGHNA, CDR2 YSLEER. CDR3 length: 17 amino acids. CDR3 in amino acids: CASSQALSGGPTDTQYF. The CDR3 DNA sequence: TGCGCCAGCAGCCAAGCTCTTAGCGGGGGGCCCACAGATACGCAGTATTTT.

The DNA for the CDR3 is TGCAGTGCTAGAGACCCCCGTGGGGGCGCGAGGGCTGAAGCTTTCTTT. Encoded protein: CSARDPRGGARAEAFF. This chain connects TRBV20-1 to TRBJ1-1; possible D gene TRBD1, 6 bases. V was shortened by 0 bases and J by 6 bases, with 20 bases between the two germline ends. Germline V lookup: CDR1 DFQATT, CDR2 SNEGSKA (reference sequence). This CDR3 is built from 16 residues.

CDR3 sequence: CASSLGQGLYGYTF. Here the CDR3 DNA reads TGTGCCAGCAGCCTTGGACAGGGACTCTATGGCTACACCTTC. This chain uses TRBV7-2 with TRBJ1-2; 8 bases line up with TRBD1. Germline-derived CDR1 and CDR2 are SGHTA and FQGNSA. V dropped 5 bases and J dropped 4; count of bases not matched to a gene: 6. CDR3 length: 14 residues.

This chain connects TRBV25-1 to TRBJ1-5; no firm D call. There are 14 residues in the CDR3. Trimming removed 2 bases at V and 0 bases at J, with 5 bases between. CDR1 and CDR2 from the germline V gene are MGHDK and SYGVNS. CDR3 sequence: CASSERYSNQPQHF. CDR3 DNA sequence: TGTGCCAGCAGTGAACGTTATAGCAATCAGCCCCAGCATTTT.

The rearrangement links TRBV5-1 to TRBJ1-2; D is undetermined. V lost 0 bases, J lost 2 bases, and 8 bases lay in between. The CDR3 loop spans 14 amino acids. Germline CDR1 is SGHRS and CDR2 is YFSETQ. CDR3 in amino acids: CASSLAVGNYGYTF. DNA of the CDR3: TGCGCCAGCAGCTTGGCCGTGGGGAACTATGGCTACACCTTC.

This clonotype has just one count. The chain links TRBV2 to TRBJ2-7; a weak D match, TRBD2 (6 bases). Trimming left V 10 bases short and J 0 bases short, with 16 bases between. CDR1 and CDR2 from the germline V gene are SNHLY and FYNNEI. The CDR3 is 14 residues long. CDR3 sequence (DNA): TGTGCCATCCTCCGGGACTCCTACTCCTACGAGCAGTACTTC. This gives the protein CAILRDSYSYEQYF. Full variable domain (remainder filled in from reference TRBV2 and TRBJ2-7): EPEVTQTPSHQVTQMGQEVILRCVPISNHLYFYWYRQILGQKVEFLVSFYNNEISEKSEIFDDQFSVERPDGSNFTLKIRSTKLEDSAMYFCAILRDSYSYEQYFGPGTRLTVT.

This clonotype appeared a single time. This chain links TRBV5-6 with TRBJ2-7, with D possibly being TRBD1 (6 bases). V lost 2 bases and J 1 base, leaving 10 bases between the germline ends. The germline gives CDR1 SGHDT, CDR2 YYEEEE. This CDR3 is built from 14 residues. The CDR3 DNA sequence: TGTGCCAGCAGCTTTACGGGACATTCCTACGAGCAGTACTTC. Translation: CASSFTGHSYEQYF.

This CDR3 reads CASSQGEGNIQYF. The CDR3 region has the DNA TGTGCCAGCAGTCAGGGGGAGGGAAACATTCAGTACTTC. The chain combines TRBV2 with TRBJ2-4; D may correspond to TRBD1 or TRBD2 (7 bases each). The V and J ends lost 5 bases and 6 bases respectively, with 11 bases between them. The CDR3 contains 13 residues. The germline CDR1 and CDR2 sequences are SNHLY and FYNNEI.

The chain joins TRBV11-1 to TRBJ2-7, with D unclear. Germline lookup yields CDR1 SGHAT and CDR2 FQDESV (reference sequence). V lost 1 base, J lost 2 bases, and 9 bases lay in between. There are 14 residues in the CDR3. Here the CDR3 DNA reads TGTGCCAGCAGCTTAGAGGCCAGCACCTACGAGCAGTACTTC. Encoded protein: CASSLEASTYEQYF. The variable domain in full, with the rest retrieved from reference TRBV11-1 and TRBJ2-7, is EAEVAQSPRYKITEKSQAVAFWCDPISGHATLYWYRQILGQGPELLVQFQDESVVDDSQLPKDRFSAERLKGVDSTLKIQPAELGDSAMYLCASSLEASTYEQYFGPGTRLTVT.

The V and J genes are TRBV7-9 and TRBJ1-2; D uncertain. The CDR3 has 14 residues. CDR1 and CDR2 from the germline V gene are SEHNR and FQNEAQ (reference sequence). V dropped 1 base and J dropped 5 bases, with 11 bases sitting between them. The CDR3 sequence: CASSLGGAIYGYTF. As DNA, the CDR3 is TGTGCCAGCAGCTTAGGTGGAGCGATTTATGGCTACACCTTC.

The chain carries TRBV20-1 and TRBJ1-6; D unclear. The germline V gene encodes CDR1 DFQATT and CDR2 SNEGSKA (reference sequence). The V gene lost 5 bases and the J gene lost 17 bases, with 25 bases spanning the gap. The CDR3 has 14 residues. CDR3 protein: CSADDRSKRPGFHF. DNA for the CDR3: TGCAGTGCTGACGATAGATCAAAAAGACCGGGGTTCCACTTT.

V usage is TRBV7-3 and J usage is TRBJ2-3; 10 bases are a match to TRBD1. This CDR3 region has 14 residues. CDR1 SGHTA and CDR2 FQGTGA come from the germline V gene. J gave up 6 bases and V 4 bases, and 4 bases lay outside the gene matches. This CDR3 reads CASSSTGGSDTQYF. As DNA, the CDR3 is TGTGCCAGCAGCTCGACAGGGGGCTCTGATACGCAGTATTTT.

The rearrangement links TRBV7-9 to TRBJ1-2, with 7 bases lining up with TRBD1. CDR3 length equals 14 residues. From germline, CDR1 is SEHNR and CDR2 FQNEAQ (reference sequence). J was trimmed by 5 bases and V by 5 bases; bases with no gene match: 8. The chain's CDR3 is CASSPTGTAYGYTF. CDR3 in DNA: TGTGCCAGCAGCCCAACCGGGACAGCTTATGGCTACACCTTC.

This chain joins TRBV12-3 or TRBV12-4 and TRBJ1-5; D gene uncertain. The V gene lost 6 bases and the J gene lost 7 bases, with 16 bases spanning the gap. The CDR3 loop spans 14 amino acids. The DNA for the CDR3 is TGTGCCAGCAGCCGGGATCCCCGTGGCCAGCCCCAGCATTTT. Its translation: CASSRDPRGQPQHF.

The CDR3 region is CASSPGGLASTDTQYF. Written as DNA, the CDR3 is TGCGCCAGCAGCCCTGGGGGACTAGCTAGCACAGATACGCAGTATTTT. The V and J genes are TRBV4-1 and TRBJ2-3; TRBD2 matches 9 bases. Germline values: CDR1 MGHRA, CDR2 YSYEKL. The ends lost 4 bases at V and 0 bases at J; junction bases unmatched: 5. This CDR3 comprises 16 residues.

This chain connects TRBV4-3 to TRBJ2-1, with D perhaps matching TRBD2 (6 bases). This CDR3 comprises 17 residues. Germline values: CDR1 LGHNA, CDR2 YSLEER. V was pared by 2 bases and J by 1 base, with 15 bases between. CDR3 bases: TGCGCCAGCAGCCAAACGAGTCGGGGGTTATCCTACAATGAGCAGTTCTTC. Translating gives CASSQTSRGLSYNEQFF.

V and J are TRBV7-9 and TRBJ2-3, with D unclear. Trimming took 4 bases from V and 0 from J, leaving 11 bases between them. The CDR3 contains 15 residues. Germline-derived CDR1 and CDR2 are SEHNR and FQNEAQ (reference sequence). The CDR3 region has the DNA TGTGCCAGCAGCTCGACGGCATCTAGCACAGATACGCAGTATTTT. Protein product: CASSSTASSTDTQYF.

The V gene is TRBV6-2 or TRBV6-3, the J gene TRBJ1-2; no firm D call. The CDR3 consists of 13 residues. Germline CDR1 is MNHEY and CDR2 is SVGEGT. V was shortened by 4 bases and J by 12 bases, with 18 bases between the two germline ends. The CDR3 is CASSSPTPPGDTF. In DNA, the CDR3 is TGTGCCAGCAGTTCCCCGACACCGCCTGGAGACACCTTC.

This chain uses TRBV2 with TRBJ1-2, with D tentatively TRBD1 (6 bases). Per germline, CDR1 SNHLY and CDR2 FYNNEI. The V end was cut by 3 bases, the J end by 8 bases, with 16 bases between. The CDR3 length is 14 residues. The CDR3 reads CASSDPGGGVGYTF. The DNA of the CDR3 is TGTGCCAGCAGTGACCCCGGGGGCGGAGTAGGCTACACCTTC.

The CDR3 reads CSATPPETDNSPLHF. CDR3 coding DNA: TGCAGTGCCACCCCCCCAGAGACAGATAATTCACCCCTCCACTTT. The chain links TRBV20-1 to TRBJ1-6, with D possibly being TRBD1 (5 bases). Trimming removed 6 bases from V and 5 bases from J, with 17 bases in between. Germline loops: CDR1 DFQATT, CDR2 SNEGSKA (reference sequence). The CDR3 spans 15 residues.

The V and J genes are TRBV9 and TRBJ1-5; 7 bases agree with TRBD1. Germline CDR1 SGDLS, CDR2 YYNGEE. V was pared by 2 bases and J by 0 bases, with 2 bases of the junction left unmatched. CDR3 length: 15 amino acids. The CDR3 here is CASSVAGGSNQPQHF. The CDR3 region has the DNA TGTGCCAGCAGCGTGGCAGGGGGTAGCAATCAGCCCCAGCATTTT.

This chain uses TRBV14 with TRBJ1-2; D gene ambiguous. V lost 3 bases to trimming and J lost 5 bases, with 7 bases between them. The CDR3 runs to 12 residues. Looked up from germline, CDR1 is SGHDN and CDR2 is FVKESK. The CDR3 DNA reads as TGTGCCAGCAGCCAGGCACCATATGGCTACACCTTC. Protein: CASSQAPYGYTF.

This chain connects TRBV7-9 to TRBJ2-7, with D hard to call. Trimming left V 4 bases short and J 3 bases short, with 7 bases between. Germline V CDR1 and CDR2: SEHNR, FQNEAQ (reference sequence). This CDR3 comprises 12 residues. The CDR3 sequence: CASSSPDYEQYF. The DNA for the CDR3 is TGTGCCAGCAGCTCGCCAGACTACGAGCAGTACTTC.